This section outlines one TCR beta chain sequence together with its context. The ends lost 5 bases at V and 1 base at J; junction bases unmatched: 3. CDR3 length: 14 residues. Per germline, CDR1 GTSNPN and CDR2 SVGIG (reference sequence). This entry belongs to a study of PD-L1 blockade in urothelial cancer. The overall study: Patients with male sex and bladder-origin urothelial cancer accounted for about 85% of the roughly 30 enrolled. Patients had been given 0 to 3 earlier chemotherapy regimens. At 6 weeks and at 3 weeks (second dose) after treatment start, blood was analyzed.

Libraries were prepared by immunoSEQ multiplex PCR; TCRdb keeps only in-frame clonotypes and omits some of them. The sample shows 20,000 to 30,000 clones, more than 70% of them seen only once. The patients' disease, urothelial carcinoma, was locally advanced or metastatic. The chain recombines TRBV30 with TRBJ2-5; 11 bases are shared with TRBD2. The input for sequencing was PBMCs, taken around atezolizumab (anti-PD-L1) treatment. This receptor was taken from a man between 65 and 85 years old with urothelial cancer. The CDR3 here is CAWVGTSGQETQYF. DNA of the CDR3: TGTGCCTGGGTGGGGACTAGCGGCCAAGAGACCCAGTACTTC.